The clone carrying this T cell receptor beta chain was detected only once. The target antigen is unknown. These data originate in a study of Ad26.COV2.S vaccination and SARS-CoV-2 variants. Study results and limitations: Once vaccination had occurred, spike-specific CD8+ and CD4+ T cell responses reportedly showed substantial breadth. Across vaccine and placebo recipients, the breadth of non-spike TCRs was similar. Spike-specific TCR breadth was greater after Ad26.COV2.S than placebo.

Trimming removed 5 bases at V and 12 bases at J, with 15 bases between. The CDR3 runs to 12 residues. Libraries were prepared by immunoSEQ multiplex PCR; TCRdb keeps only in-frame clonotypes and omits some of them. The sample has about 470,000 clones, about 92% seen once. Described treatment: approximately 18 received Ad26.COV2.S at low or high dose, single or two shots; 5 received placebo; per-sample allocation not given. Sampling occurred on day 63 after the first vaccine or placebo injection. The vaccine delivered Wuhan-strain SARS-CoV-2 spike through an Ad26 vector. The receptor was derived from a person between 18 and 59 years old who received the Ad26.COV2.S COVID-19 vaccine or a placebo. Here the sequenced sample was peripheral blood, taken in a trial of Ad26.COV2.S vaccine versus placebo. The rearrangement joins TRBV12-3 or TRBV12-4 to TRBJ2-3, with TRBD2 as a possible D gene (6 bases). The CDR3 loop reads CASSPPGTPQYF. For the CDR3, the DNA is TGTGCCAGCAGTCCCCCCGGGACTCCCCAGTATTTT.